One and the same sample provided the 21 T cell receptor beta chains below, sequenced in a study of breast tumors, draining lymph nodes, adjacent tissues. TCRdb redid the calling of the multiplex PCR reads with MiXCR, one entry per CDR3 protein. The sample contains 20,000 to 30,000 distinct CDR3 sequences, 23% of which appear only once. The sequenced sample was breast tumor tissue. All receptors come from a female donor with breast cancer. Some clones in this sample may be carry-over from other donors' samples.

This clonotype has ten or more counts. The V call is TRBV9, the J call TRBJ2-3; D might be TRBD2 (5 bases). The CDR3 is 12 amino acids. Trimming removed 4 bases at V and 8 bases at J, with 11 bases between. Germline CDR1 and CDR2: SGDLS and YYNGEE. The CDR3 coding sequence is TGTGCCAGCAGCTCCCCCCGGGGTACGCAGTATTTT. It translates to CASSSPRGTQYF.

This clonotype was seen at least ten times. V gene TRBV20-1 combines with J gene TRBJ2-1; a weak D match, TRBD2 (6 bases). CDR3 length: 11 residues. Trimming took 5 bases from V and 10 from J, leaving 12 bases between them. Germline V CDR1 and CDR2: DFQATT, SNEGSKA (reference sequence). The CDR3 sequence is CSAGGLTEQFF. The CDR3 nucleotides read TGCAGTGCTGGAGGGCTTACAGAGCAGTTCTTC.

This clonotype was seen only a few times. This rearrangement joins TRBV28 to TRBJ2-1; 13 bases agree with TRBD2. Germline V gives CDR1 MDHEN, CDR2 SYDVKM. This CDR3 contains 16 residues. Trimming at V came to 6 bases and at J to 6 bases, leaving 8 bases not matched to a gene. The CDR3 spells CASRFAGTSGINEQFF. In DNA, the CDR3 is TGTGCCAGCAGGTTCGCCGGGACTAGCGGGATCAATGAGCAGTTCTTC. Combining the CDR3 with reference TRBV28 and TRBJ2-1 gives the whole variable domain DVKVTQSSRYLVKRTGEKVFLECVQDMDHENMFWYRQDPGLGLRLIYFSYDVKMKEKGDIPEGYSVSREKKERFSLILESASTNQTSMYLCASRFAGTSGINEQFFGPGTRLTVL.

This clonotype has ten or more counts. V is TRBV7-6 and J is TRBJ1-3; maybe TRBD1 (5 bases). There are 17 residues in the CDR3. Per the germline V gene, CDR1 is SGHVS and CDR2 is FNYEAQ. Trimming left V 1 base short and J 2 bases short, with 15 bases between. CDR3 in amino acids: CASSLGRRGEAGNTIYF. CDR3 DNA: TGTGCCAGCAGCTTAGGTCGCCGAGGGGAGGCTGGAAACACCATATATTTT.

This clonotype came up many times. V usage is TRBV11-3 and J usage is TRBJ2-1; D not resolved. Trimming stripped 4 bases from V and 4 bases from J, with 20 bases between. CDR1 is SGHNT, CDR2 YENEEA, per germline. The CDR3 has 17 amino acids. CDR3 nucleotides: TGTGCCAGCAGCTCACACCCGACATACTCACCGTACAATGAGCAGTTCTTC. Its protein is CASSSHPTYSPYNEQFF.

The CDR3 sequence is CASKHLGYGYTF. The CDR3 nucleotides read TGTGCCAGCAAACATCTGGGGTATGGCTACACCTTC. The chain couples TRBV19 to TRBJ1-2; the D is unclear. The CDR3 consists of 12 residues. Deletions cut 9 bases from V and 5 bases from J, with 13 bases between. CDR1 is LNHDA, CDR2 SQIVND, per germline (reference sequence).

The chain employs TRBV2 and TRBJ1-2; D remains unclear. The V gene lost 3 bases and the J gene lost 4 bases, with 9 bases spanning the gap. The CDR3 length is 13 residues. Germline-derived CDR1 and CDR2 are SNHLY and FYNNEI. CDR3 residues: CASSEDVVYGYTF. CDR3 sequence (DNA): TGTGCCAGCAGTGAGGACGTTGTCTATGGCTACACCTTC.

This clonotype is classed as medium-sized. The chain links TRBV7-8 to TRBJ1-5; D unresolved. The CDR3 is 14 residues long. The V gene's germline CDR1 is SGHVS and CDR2 FQNEAQ. V lost 1 base, J lost 6 bases, and 10 bases lay in between. CDR3 nucleotides: TGTGCCAGCAGCTTAGAGTCTTCGAGTCAGCCCCAGCATTTT. Its translation: CASSLESSSQPQHF. The entire variable domain, with the rest obtained from reference TRBV7-8 and TRBJ1-5, is as follows: GAGVSQSPRYKVAKRGQDVALRCDPISGHVSLFWYQQALGQGPEFLTYFQNEAQLDKSGLPSDRFFAERPEGSVSTLKIQRTQQEDSAVYLCASSLESSSQPQHFGDGTRLSIL.

The chain joins TRBV20-1 to TRBJ1-4, with D uncertain. The CDR3 has 13 residues. The ends were cut back, 5 bases at V and 1 base at J, with 8 bases in the middle. Germline CDR1 DFQATT, CDR2 SNEGSKA (reference sequence). The CDR3 nucleotides are TGCAGTGCTTGGGCAATAACTAATGAAAAACTGTTTTTT. Encoded protein: CSAWAITNEKLFF.

This clonotype was detected ten times or more. The chain combines TRBV11-2 with TRBJ2-5, with 14 bases lining up with TRBD2. V was clipped by 3 bases and J by 5 bases; unmatched bases: 8. The CDR3 loop spans 17 amino acids. Per germline, CDR1 SGHAT and CDR2 FQNNGV. CDR3 sequence: CASSLGTSGSFGETQYF. The CDR3 nucleotides are TGTGCCAGCAGCTTGGGGACTAGCGGGAGTTTCGGGGAGACCCAGTACTTC.

This clonotype was detected many times. This rearrangement joins TRBV12-3 or TRBV12-4 to TRBJ1-3; no clear D gene. The length of the CDR3 is 15 residues. Trimming pared 8 bases from V and 0 bases from J, leaving 14 bases between. CDR3 DNA: TGTGCCAGCGATCCCCAAGGGTTCTCTGGAAACACCATATATTTT. Translating gives CASDPQGFSGNTIYF.

For this clonotype: No DNA is shown, since the ends of the CDR3 on it are uncertain; the CDR3 is the one TCRdb lists. V usage is TRBV5-6 and J usage is TRBJ2-1; TRBD1 is the table's D call and was not checked against the DNA. A total of 20 residues make up the CDR3, ends included. The germline gives CDR1 SGHDT, CDR2 YYEEEE. CDR3 region: CASSIYLCSVGHWGPNEQFF.

J is TRBJ2-1 and V is TRBV7-9, with no clear D. The CDR3 has 14 amino acids. Germline CDR1 is SEHNR and CDR2 is FQNEAQ (reference sequence). The V end lost 2 bases, the J end lost 4 bases, and 9 bases lay between the germline ends. CDR3 region: CASSLRDGYNEQFF. The CDR3 DNA follows: TGTGCCAGCAGCTTACGAGACGGATACAATGAGCAGTTCTTC.

In this sample, this clonotype turned up many times. The J gene is TRBJ2-5, the V gene TRBV25-1, with TRBD2 matching 12 bases. The CDR3 sequence is 14 residues long. Germline CDR1 reads MGHDK; CDR2 reads SYGVNS. Trimming took 2 bases from V and 9 from J; bases not matched to a gene: 4. This chain's CDR3 is CASSEPASGRAQYF. DNA of the CDR3: TGTGCCAGCAGTGAACCCGCTAGCGGGAGGGCCCAGTACTTC. Supplemented by reference TRBV25-1 and TRBJ2-5, the full variable domain reads EADIYQTPRYLVIGTGKKITLECSQTMGHDKMYWYQQDPGMELHLIHYSYGVNSTEKGDLSSESTVSRIRTEHFPLTLESARPSHTSQYLCASSEPASGRAQYFGPGTRLLVL.

This clonotype was seen at least ten times. This chain links TRBV24-1 with TRBJ2-7; D perhaps matches TRBD1 (6 bases). CDR1 and CDR2 (germline): KGHDR, SFDVKD. This CDR3 has 16 residues. V was cut by 4 bases and J by 1 base, with 16 bases left in between. This CDR3 reads CATSDIRDTRSYEQYF. The DNA for the CDR3 is TGTGCCACCAGTGACATCCGGGACACCCGGTCCTACGAGCAGTACTTC.

This clonotype was observed many times. J is TRBJ1-2 and V is TRBV7-8; 7 bases agree with TRBD1. The CDR3 covers 15 residues. In germline, CDR1 is SGHVS, CDR2 FQNEAQ. V lost 7 bases and J lost 1; bases outside the gene matches: 9. CDR3 sequence reads: CASTGPGGLNYGYTF. The CDR3 nucleotides read TGTGCCAGCACTGGACCAGGGGGACTTAACTATGGCTACACCTTC.

This clonotype showed up many times. The rearrangement links TRBV9 to TRBJ2-2; a weak D match, TRBD2 (6 bases). CDR1 and CDR2 (germline): SGDLS, YYNGEE. V dropped 3 bases and J dropped 7 bases, with 10 bases sitting between them. The CDR3 is 13 amino acids. CDR3 loop: CASSGMGGGELFF. The DNA for the CDR3 is TGTGCCAGCAGCGGGATGGGAGGCGGGGAGCTGTTTTTT.

The sample holds many counts of this clonotype. V usage is TRBV20-1 and J usage is TRBJ2-1; no reliable D call. Germline V lookup: CDR1 DFQATT, CDR2 SNEGSKA (reference sequence). There are 13 residues in the CDR3. V lost 4 bases and J lost 6, with 13 bases in between. CDR3 sequence (DNA): TGCAGTGCTACTAGTGTTGTCGTCAATGAGCAGTTCTTC. Translating it yields CSATSVVVNEQFF.

This clonotype was found many times. The chain is built from TRBV5-8 and TRBJ1-2; the D gene is possibly TRBD1 (6 bases). This CDR3 is built from 12 residues. Per the germline V gene, CDR1 is SGHTS and CDR2 is YDEGEE. V was clipped by 3 bases and J by 7 bases, with 10 bases between them. Here the CDR3 reads CASSWVRGGYTF. As DNA, the CDR3 is TGTGCCAGCAGCTGGGTCAGGGGTGGCTACACCTTC.

This clonotype was detected ten times or more. V gene TRBV7-9 combines with J gene TRBJ2-6; 8 bases line up with TRBD1. The CDR3 length is 20 residues. The junction had 15 bases not matched to a gene; V was cut back by 3 bases and J by 2 bases. The germline CDR1 and CDR2 sequences are SEHNR and FQNEAQ (reference sequence). The CDR3 DNA is TGTGCCAGCAGCTTTATTTCAAAAGGACAGGGAGGTGCTGGGGCCAACGTCCTGACTTTC. It yields the protein CASSFISKGQGGAGANVLTF.

This clonotype was seen a few times. The V call is TRBV4-2, the J call TRBJ2-1; TRBD1 matches at 9 bases. Germline V gene sequence: CDR1 LGHNA, CDR2 YNFKEQ. V lost 4 bases and J lost 5; bases outside the gene matches: 21. The CDR3 is made up of 20 amino acids. CDR3 bases: TGTGCCAGCAGCCGAGTGGACAGGGGAGGGTTTGGAGCTGGTAACAATGAGCAGTTCTTC. It codes for CASSRVDRGGFGAGNNEQFF.